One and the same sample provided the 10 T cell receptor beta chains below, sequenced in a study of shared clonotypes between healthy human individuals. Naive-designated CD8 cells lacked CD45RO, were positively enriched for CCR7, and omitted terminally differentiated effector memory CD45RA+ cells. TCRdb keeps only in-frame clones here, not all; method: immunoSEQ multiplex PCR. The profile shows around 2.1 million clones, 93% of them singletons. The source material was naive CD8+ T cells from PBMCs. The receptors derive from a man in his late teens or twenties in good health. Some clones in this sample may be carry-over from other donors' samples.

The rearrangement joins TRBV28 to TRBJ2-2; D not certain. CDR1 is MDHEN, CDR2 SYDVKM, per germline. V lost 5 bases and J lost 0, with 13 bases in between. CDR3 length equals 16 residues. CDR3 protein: CASSTPRPPNTGELFF. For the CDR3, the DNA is TGTGCCAGCAGTACCCCCAGGCCCCCGAACACCGGGGAGCTGTTTTTT. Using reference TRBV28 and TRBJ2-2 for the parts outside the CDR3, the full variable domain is DVKVTQSSRYLVKRTGEKVFLECVQDMDHENMFWYRQDPGLGLRLIYFSYDVKMKEKGDIPEGYSVSREKKERFSLILESASTNQTSMYLCASSTPRPPNTGELFFGEGSRLTVL.

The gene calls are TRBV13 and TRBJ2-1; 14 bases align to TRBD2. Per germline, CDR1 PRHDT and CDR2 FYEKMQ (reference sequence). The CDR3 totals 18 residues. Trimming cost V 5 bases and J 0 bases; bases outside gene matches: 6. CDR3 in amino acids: CASSPTGTSGSSYNEQFF. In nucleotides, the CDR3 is TGTGCCAGCAGCCCTACCGGGACTAGCGGGAGCTCCTACAATGAGCAGTTCTTC. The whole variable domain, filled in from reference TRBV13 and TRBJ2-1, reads AAGVIQSPRHLIKEKRETATLKCYPIPRHDTVYWYQQGPGQDPQFLISFYEKMQSDKGSIPDRFSAQQFSDYHSELNMSSLELGDSALYFCASSPTGTSGSSYNEQFFGPGTRLTVL.

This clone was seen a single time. The CDR3 coding sequence is TGTGCCAGCAGCCGATCGGGGCTAGCGTCCCACAATGAGCAGTTCTTC. This sequence encodes CASSRSGLASHNEQFF. The gene calls are TRBV7-9 and TRBJ2-1; the D gene is possibly TRBD2 (6 bases). The CDR3 spans 16 residues. Per germline, CDR1 SEHNR and CDR2 FQNEAQ (reference sequence). V shed 5 bases and J shed 5 bases, with 19 bases lying between them.

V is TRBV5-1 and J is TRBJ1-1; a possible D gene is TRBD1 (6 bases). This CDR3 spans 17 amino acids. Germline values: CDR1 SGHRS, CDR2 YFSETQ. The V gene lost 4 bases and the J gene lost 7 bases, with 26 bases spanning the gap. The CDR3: CASSPRGQLRGTSEAFF. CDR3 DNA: TGCGCCAGCAGCCCGCGTGGACAGCTACGGGGCACGAGTGAAGCTTTCTTT.

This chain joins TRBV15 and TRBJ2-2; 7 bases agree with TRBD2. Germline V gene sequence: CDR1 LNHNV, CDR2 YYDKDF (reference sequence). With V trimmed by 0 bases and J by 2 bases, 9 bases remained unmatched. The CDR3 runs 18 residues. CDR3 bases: TGTGCCACCAGCAGAGATAGGGTAGCGGGCCTTAACACCGGGGAGCTGTTTTTT. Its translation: CATSRDRVAGLNTGELFF.

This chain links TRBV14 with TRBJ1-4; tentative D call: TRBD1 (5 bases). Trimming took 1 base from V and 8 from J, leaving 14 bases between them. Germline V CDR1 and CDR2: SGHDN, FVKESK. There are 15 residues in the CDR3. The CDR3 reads CASSQVARAREKLFF. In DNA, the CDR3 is TGTGCCAGCAGCCAAGTTGCCAGGGCCCGAGAAAAACTGTTTTTT.

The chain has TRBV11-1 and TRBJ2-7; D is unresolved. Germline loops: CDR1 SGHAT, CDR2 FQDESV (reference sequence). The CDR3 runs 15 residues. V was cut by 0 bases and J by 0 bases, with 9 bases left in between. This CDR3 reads CASSLADGHSYEQYF. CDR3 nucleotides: TGTGCCAGCAGCTTAGCGGATGGCCACTCCTACGAGCAGTACTTC.

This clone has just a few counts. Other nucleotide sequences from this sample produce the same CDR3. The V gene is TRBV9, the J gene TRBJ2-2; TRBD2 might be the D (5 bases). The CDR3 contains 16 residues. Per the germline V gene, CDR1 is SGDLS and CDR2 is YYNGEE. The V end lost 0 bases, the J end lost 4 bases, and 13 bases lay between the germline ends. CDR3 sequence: CASSVVGGRGTGELFF. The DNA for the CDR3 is TGTGCCAGCAGCGTAGTAGGTGGGAGAGGCACCGGGGAGCTGTTTTTT.

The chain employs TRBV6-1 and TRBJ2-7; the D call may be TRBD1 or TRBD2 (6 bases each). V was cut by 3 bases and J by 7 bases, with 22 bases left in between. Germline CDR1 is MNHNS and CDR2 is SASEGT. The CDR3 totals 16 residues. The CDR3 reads CASSDRAGGAAVEQYF. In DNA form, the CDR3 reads TGTGCCAGCAGTGATCGGGCCGGGGGCGCGGCGGTTGAGCAGTACTTC.

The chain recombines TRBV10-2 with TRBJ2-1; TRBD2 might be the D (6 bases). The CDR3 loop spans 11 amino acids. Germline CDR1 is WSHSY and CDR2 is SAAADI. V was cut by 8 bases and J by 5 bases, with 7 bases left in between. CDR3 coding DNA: TGCGCCAGCGGGGGGAACAATGAGCAGTTCTTC. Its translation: CASGGNNEQFF.